This T cell receptor beta chain was profiled in a study of blood T cells in healthy people across ages. Using a J-beta primer mix together with a sample-barcoded 5' primer, a second PCR was run for roughly 7 to 12 cycles. Each cDNA molecule was tagged by a template-switch adaptor with 12 random nucleotides. In TCRdb, the 5' RACE reads were re-called with MiXCR into one record per CDR3 protein. The sample shows some 710,000 distinct CDR3 sequences, about half of them seen only once. Each donor had around 11 milliliters of peripheral blood drawn. J was trimmed by 7 bases and V by 4 bases; bases with no gene match: 15. The CDR3 is made up of 16 amino acids. Germline lookup yields CDR1 ENHRY and CDR2 SYGVKD.

Sequenced material: blood. The TCR originated in a man aged 80 or over in good health. V usage is TRBV10-3 and J usage is TRBJ2-7, with 8 positions matching TRBD2. CDR3 sequence (DNA): TGTGCCATCAGTGGGCATACTAGCGGTGGTTACAATGAGCAGTACTTC. It encodes CAISGHTSGGYNEQYF.